The 6 T cell receptor beta chains below were found in one sample sequenced in a study of blood T cell repertoires in COVID-19. Only in-frame clones appear in the TCRdb table, and some are missing; sequencing was by immunoSEQ multiplex PCR. The sample consists of 200,000 to 300,000 clones, around 90% of them appearing once. The sequencing input was peripheral blood. Receptor source: a man in his sixties who had recovered from COVID-19.

A few counts support this clone. The rearrangement uses TRBV25-1 and TRBJ2-1; the D gene is possibly TRBD2 (5 bases). This CDR3 has 11 residues. V was pared by 8 bases and J by 9 bases, with 11 bases between. CDR1 and CDR2 (germline): MGHDK, SYGVNS. For the CDR3, the DNA is TGTGCCAGCGGAGAAGGGAGTGAGCAGTTCTTC. Its protein is CASGEGSEQFF.

The chain links TRBV7-9 to TRBJ2-1; a weak D match, TRBD1 (5 bases). Between the trimmed V and J ends, which lost 5 bases and 6 bases, there was a span of 17 bases. The CDR3 runs 15 residues. Germline assignment: CDR1 SEHNR and CDR2 FQNEAQ (reference sequence). CDR3 sequence: CASSPRGREGNEQFF. CDR3 DNA: TGTGCCAGCAGCCCTCGAGGCAGGGAAGGCAATGAGCAGTTCTTC.

CDR3 coding DNA: TGTGCCAGCAGTTACTCGCCCGGTGGGGCCAACGTCCTGACTTTC. It yields the protein CASSYSPGGANVLTF. The gene calls are TRBV6-5 and TRBJ2-6; no firm D call. CDR1 is MNHEY, CDR2 SVGAGI, per germline. This CDR3 region has 15 residues. The V and J ends lost 0 bases and 3 bases respectively, with 6 bases between them.

The V call is TRBV7-9, the J call TRBJ2-7; the match to TRBD1 covers 7 bases. Germline V lookup: CDR1 SEHNR, CDR2 FQNEAQ (reference sequence). The ends lost 5 bases at V and 2 bases at J; junction bases unmatched: 6. The CDR3 is 14 amino acids. CDR3 sequence: CASSARTGAYEQYF. CDR3 coding DNA: TGTGCCAGCAGCGCCCGGACAGGAGCCTACGAGCAGTACTTC.

The chain carries TRBV18 and TRBJ1-2, with D unclear. CDR1 KGHSH and CDR2 LQKENI come from the germline V gene. CDR3 length equals 15 residues. Trimming cost V 4 bases and J 0 bases, with 12 bases left between them. The DNA of the CDR3 is TGTGCCAGCTCACGCCTACCGCCTTCTAACTATGGCTACACCTTC. Residues: CASSRLPPSNYGYTF.

V usage is TRBV10-1 and J usage is TRBJ2-7; D might be TRBD1 (5 bases). The V end was cut by 7 bases, the J end by 2 bases, with 18 bases between. CDR1 is WNHNN and CDR2 is SYGVQD in the germline V gene (reference sequence). This CDR3 is 15 amino acids long. The CDR3 loop reads CASKTRKTETYEQYF. Written as DNA, the CDR3 is TGCGCCAGCAAAACCCGGAAGACAGAAACCTACGAGCAGTACTTC.